The source of this T cell receptor (beta chain) is a study of tumor and adjacent non-tumor tissue in lung cancer. Study-wide points: Normal lung showed higher cumulative top 100 clone frequency than tumor. Tumor tissue had significantly higher TCR diversity than normal lung.

The length of the CDR3 is 13 residues. V was clipped by 3 bases and J by 4 bases, with 9 bases between them. The template was RNA from unsorted bulk tissue. Three rounds of nested PCR, following a modified ARM-PCR protocol, produced the TCRbeta library. TCRdb called the multiplex PCR reads again in MiXCR, with one record for every CDR3 protein. Found here are 100,000 to 150,000 distinct CDR3 sequences, approximately 71% of them singletons; the top ten hold around 13%. This clonotype has at least ten counts. Antigen: not known. Sequenced input: lung tumor tissue. The chain recombines TRBV12-3 or TRBV12-4 with TRBJ1-2; no reliable D call. The receptor was derived from a man younger than 45 with non-small cell lung cancer. The CDR3 DNA is TGTGCCAGCAGTTTTAACAGTCTCTATGGCTACACCTTC. It translates to CASSFNSLYGYTF.